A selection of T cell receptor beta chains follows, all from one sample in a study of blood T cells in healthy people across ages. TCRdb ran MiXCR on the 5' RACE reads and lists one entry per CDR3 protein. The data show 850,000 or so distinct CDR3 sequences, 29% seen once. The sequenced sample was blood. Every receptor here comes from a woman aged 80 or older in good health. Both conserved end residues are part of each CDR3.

CASSLGTRVTDTQYF	TRBV7-6	TRBJ2-3
CASSQMAVAGAYNEQFF	TRBV3-1	TRBJ2-1
CATSSPTREETQYF	TRBV24-1	TRBJ2-5
CASSWPGGTKETQYF	TRBV11-3	TRBJ2-5
CASKGPRDNQPQHF	TRBV28	TRBJ1-5
CASSQGSGGRGNEQFF	TRBV4-1	TRBJ2-1
CASSRGTDYNEQFF	TRBV6-5	TRBJ2-1
CASSTQTRETQYF	TRBV19	TRBJ2-5
CANTKEQGGSEQYF	TRBV2	NA
CASRRTGRGNTEAFF	TRBV7-2	TRBJ1-1
CASSLTRDDEKLFF	TRBV5-1	TRBJ1-4
CASSHGGSGANVLTF	TRBV6-2/TRBV6-3	TRBJ2-6
CASSFGRITNTGELFF	TRBV5-5	TRBJ2-2
CASSPPGMSYEQYF	TRBV7-2	TRBJ2-7
CASSGTGGAWGYTF	TRBV5-1	TRBJ1-2
CASSSTASGANVLTF	TRBV7-9	TRBJ2-6
CAISEVGNPLTYNEQFF	TRBV10-3	TRBJ2-1
CASSTPSGPYNSPLHF	TRBV6-2/TRBV6-3	TRBJ1-6
CASTPRGSLGGYTF	TRBV27	TRBJ1-2
CASGLGGYEQYF	TRBV27	TRBJ2-7
CASSLDTNQIETQFF	TRBV7-2	TRBJ2-1
CASSSLYQGKYEQYF	TRBV6-2/TRBV6-3	TRBJ2-7
CATSLVGANTGELFF	TRBV24-1	TRBJ2-2
CASSQQSTAGTQYF	TRBV3-1	TRBJ2-3
CASSRVAGGPLNEQFF	TRBV4-3	TRBJ2-1
CASSLVGTLGGNQPQHF	TRBV7-2	TRBJ1-5
CASSVDRGETQYF	TRBV9	TRBJ2-5
CASGQGITDTQYF	TRBV9	TRBJ2-3
CASSDSSNEQFF	TRBV6-4	TRBJ2-1